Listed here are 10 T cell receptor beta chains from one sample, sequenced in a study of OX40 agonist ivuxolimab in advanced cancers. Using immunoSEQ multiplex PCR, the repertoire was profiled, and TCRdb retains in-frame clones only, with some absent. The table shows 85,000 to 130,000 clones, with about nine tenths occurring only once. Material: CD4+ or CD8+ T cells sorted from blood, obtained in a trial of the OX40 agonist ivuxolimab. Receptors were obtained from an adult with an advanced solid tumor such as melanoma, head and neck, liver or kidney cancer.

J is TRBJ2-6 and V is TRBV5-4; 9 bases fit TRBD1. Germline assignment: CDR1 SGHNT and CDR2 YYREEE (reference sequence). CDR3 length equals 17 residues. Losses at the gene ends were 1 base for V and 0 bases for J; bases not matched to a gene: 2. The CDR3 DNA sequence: TGTGCCAGCAGCTTGCAACAGGGGGCCTCTGGGGCCAACGTCCTGACTTTC. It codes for CASSLQQGASGANVLTF.

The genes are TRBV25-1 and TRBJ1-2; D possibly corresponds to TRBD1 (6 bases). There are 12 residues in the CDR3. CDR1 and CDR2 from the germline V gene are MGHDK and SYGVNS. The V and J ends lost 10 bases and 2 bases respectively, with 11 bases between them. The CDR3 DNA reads TGTGCCACGTCGGACAGCAACTATGGCTACACCTTC. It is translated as CATSDSNYGYTF.

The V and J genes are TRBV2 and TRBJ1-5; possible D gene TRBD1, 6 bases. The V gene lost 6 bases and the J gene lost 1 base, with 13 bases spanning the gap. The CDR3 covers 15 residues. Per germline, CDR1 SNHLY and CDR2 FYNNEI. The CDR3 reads CASSGQFSSNQPQHF. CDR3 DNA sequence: TGTGCCAGCAGCGGACAGTTTAGCAGCAATCAGCCCCAGCATTTT.

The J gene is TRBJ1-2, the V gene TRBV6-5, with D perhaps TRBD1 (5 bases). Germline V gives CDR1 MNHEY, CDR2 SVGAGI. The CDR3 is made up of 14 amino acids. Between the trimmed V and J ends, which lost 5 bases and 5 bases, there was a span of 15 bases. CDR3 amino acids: CASSPGLHGYGYTF. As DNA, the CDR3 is TGTGCCAGCAGTCCGGGACTCCACGGGTATGGCTACACCTTC.

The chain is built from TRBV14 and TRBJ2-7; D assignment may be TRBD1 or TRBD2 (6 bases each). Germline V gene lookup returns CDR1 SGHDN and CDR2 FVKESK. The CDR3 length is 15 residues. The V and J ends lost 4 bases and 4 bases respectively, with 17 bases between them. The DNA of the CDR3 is TGTGCCAGCAGCCCCCTGGGCACAGGGAGGTACGAGCAGTACTTC. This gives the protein CASSPLGTGRYEQYF.

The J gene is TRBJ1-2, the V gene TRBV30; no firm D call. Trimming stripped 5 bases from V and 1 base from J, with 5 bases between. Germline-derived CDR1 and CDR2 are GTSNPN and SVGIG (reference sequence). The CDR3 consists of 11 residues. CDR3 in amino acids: CAWDLNYGYTF. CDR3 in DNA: TGTGCCTGGGACCTTAACTATGGCTACACCTTC.

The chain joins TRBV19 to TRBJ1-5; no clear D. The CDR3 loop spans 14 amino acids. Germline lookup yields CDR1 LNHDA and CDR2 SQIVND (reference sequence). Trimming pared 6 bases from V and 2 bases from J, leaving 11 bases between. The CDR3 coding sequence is TGTGCCAGTAGGGGAGGGCAGGGCAATCAGCCCCAGCATTTT. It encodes CASRGGQGNQPQHF.

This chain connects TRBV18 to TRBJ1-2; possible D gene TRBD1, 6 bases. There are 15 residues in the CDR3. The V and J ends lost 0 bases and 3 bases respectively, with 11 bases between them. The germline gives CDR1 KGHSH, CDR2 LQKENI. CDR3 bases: TGTGCCAGCTCACCACCTCAGGGGTCCCACTATGGCTACACCTTC. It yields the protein CASSPPQGSHYGYTF.

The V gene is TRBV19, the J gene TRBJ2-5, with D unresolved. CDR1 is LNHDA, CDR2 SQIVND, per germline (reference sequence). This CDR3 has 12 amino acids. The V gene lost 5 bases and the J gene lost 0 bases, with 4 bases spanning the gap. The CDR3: CASSQDQETQYF. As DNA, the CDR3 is TGTGCCAGTAGTCAGGACCAAGAGACCCAGTACTTC.

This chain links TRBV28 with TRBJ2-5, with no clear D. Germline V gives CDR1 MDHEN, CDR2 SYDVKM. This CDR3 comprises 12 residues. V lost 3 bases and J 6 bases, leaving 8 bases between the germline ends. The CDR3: CASSFFKKTQYF. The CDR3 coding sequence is TGTGCCAGCAGTTTCTTTAAAAAGACCCAGTACTTC. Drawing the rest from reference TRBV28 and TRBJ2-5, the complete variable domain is DVKVTQSSRYLVKRTGEKVFLECVQDMDHENMFWYRQDPGLGLRLIYFSYDVKMKEKGDIPEGYSVSREKKERFSLILESASTNQTSMYLCASSFFKKTQYFGPGTRLLVL.